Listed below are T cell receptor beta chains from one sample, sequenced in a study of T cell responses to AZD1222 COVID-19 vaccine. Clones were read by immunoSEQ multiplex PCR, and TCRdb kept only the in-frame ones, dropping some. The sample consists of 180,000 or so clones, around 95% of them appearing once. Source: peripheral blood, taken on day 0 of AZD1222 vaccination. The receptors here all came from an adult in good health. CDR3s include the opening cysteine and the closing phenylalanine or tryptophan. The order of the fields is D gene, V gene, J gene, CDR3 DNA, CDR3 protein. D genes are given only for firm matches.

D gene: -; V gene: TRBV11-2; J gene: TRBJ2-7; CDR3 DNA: TGTGCCAGCAGCTCCGGGACCTTAACGGGGGAGCAGTACTTC; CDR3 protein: CASSSGTLTGEQYF
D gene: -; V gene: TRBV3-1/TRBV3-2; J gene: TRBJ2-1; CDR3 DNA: TGTGCCAGCAGCCAAGGCAACCTCAGATTCTACAATGAGCAGTTCTTC; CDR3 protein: CASSQGNLRFYNEQFF
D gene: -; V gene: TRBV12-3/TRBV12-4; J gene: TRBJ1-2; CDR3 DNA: TGTGCCAGCAGTTTAAGACAGTATGGCTACACCTTC; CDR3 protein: CASSLRQYGYTF
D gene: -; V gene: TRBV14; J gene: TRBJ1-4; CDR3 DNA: TGTGCCAGCAACAAAGGACAGAGGAATGAAAAACTGTTTTTT; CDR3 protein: CASNKGQRNEKLFF
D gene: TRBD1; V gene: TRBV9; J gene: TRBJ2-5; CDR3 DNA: TGTGCCAGCAGCGTAGACAGGGGGCAGGAAGAGACCCAGTACTTC; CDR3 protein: CASSVDRGQEETQYF
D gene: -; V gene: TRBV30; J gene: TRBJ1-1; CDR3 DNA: TGTGCCTGGGACTGGGCAGGGAACACTGAAGCTTTCTTT; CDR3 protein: CAWDWAGNTEAFF
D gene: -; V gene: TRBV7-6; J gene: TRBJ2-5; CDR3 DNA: TGTGCCAGCAGCCAGCCCCAAGAGACCCAGTACTTC; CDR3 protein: CASSQPQETQYF
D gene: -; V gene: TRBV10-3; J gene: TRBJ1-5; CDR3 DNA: TGTGCCATCAGTAAGGACGGCAATCAGCCCCAGCATTTT; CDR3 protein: CAISKDGNQPQHF
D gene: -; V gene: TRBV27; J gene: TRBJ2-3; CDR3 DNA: TGTGCCAGCAGTTTAGCAGATACGCAGTATTTT; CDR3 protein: CASSLADTQYF
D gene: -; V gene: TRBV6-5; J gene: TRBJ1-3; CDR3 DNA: TGTGCCAGCAGGCAGCCTATGGACACCATATATTTT; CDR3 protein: CASRQPMDTIYF
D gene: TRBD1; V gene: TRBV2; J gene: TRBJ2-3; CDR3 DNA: TGTGCCAGCCCACGGACAGGGGGCGGAACAGATACGCAGTATTTT; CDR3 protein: CASPRTGGGTDTQYF
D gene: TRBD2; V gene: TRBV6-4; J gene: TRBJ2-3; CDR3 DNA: TGTGCCAGCAGCCCCGGACTAGCGAGCACAGATACGCAGTATTTT; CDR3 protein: CASSPGLASTDTQYF
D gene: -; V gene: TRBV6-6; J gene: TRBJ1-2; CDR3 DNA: TGTGCCAGCACCTTAGCGGAGACAGAAACCCGCTATGGCTACACCTTC; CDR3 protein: CASTLAETETRYGYTF
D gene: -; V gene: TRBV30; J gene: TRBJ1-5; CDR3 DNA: TGTGCCTGGAGTGCGCAGACGTATAGCAATCAGCCCCAGCATTTT; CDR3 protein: CAWSAQTYSNQPQHF
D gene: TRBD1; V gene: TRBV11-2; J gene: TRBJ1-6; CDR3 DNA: TGTGCCAGCAGGCCCGGGACAGGGGGGTCACCCCTCCACTTT; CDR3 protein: CASRPGTGGSPLHF
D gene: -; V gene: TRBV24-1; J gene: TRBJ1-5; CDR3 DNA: TGTGCCACCTCGGGGTATAGCAATCAGCCCCAGCATTTT; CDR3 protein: CATSGYSNQPQHF
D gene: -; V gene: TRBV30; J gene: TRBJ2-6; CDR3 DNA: TGTGCCTGGAGCGCCCCCCTGGGAGGACGACCCAGCTCTGGGGCCAACGTCCTGACTTTC; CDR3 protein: CAWSAPLGGRPSSGANVLTF